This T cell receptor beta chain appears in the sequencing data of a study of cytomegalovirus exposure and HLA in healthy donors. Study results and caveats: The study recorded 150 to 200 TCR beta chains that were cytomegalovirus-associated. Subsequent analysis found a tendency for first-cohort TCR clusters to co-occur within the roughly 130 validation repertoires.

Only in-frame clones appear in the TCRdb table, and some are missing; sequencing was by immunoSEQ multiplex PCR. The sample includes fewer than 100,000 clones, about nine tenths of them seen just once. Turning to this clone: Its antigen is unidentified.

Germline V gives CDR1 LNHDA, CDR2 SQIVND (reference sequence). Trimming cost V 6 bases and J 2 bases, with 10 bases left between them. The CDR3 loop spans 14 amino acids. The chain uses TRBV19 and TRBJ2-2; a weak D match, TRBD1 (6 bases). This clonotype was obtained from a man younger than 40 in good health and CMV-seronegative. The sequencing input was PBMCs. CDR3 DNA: TGTGCCAGTAGGGGGACACCTAACACCGGGGAGCTGTTTTTT. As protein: CASRGTPNTGELFF.